One and the same sample provided the 25 T cell receptor delta chains below, sequenced in a study of gamma-delta chains in newborns, infants, children (dated by TCRdb to the late 2010s). The listed sequencing device is Illumina MiSeq. TCRdb recomputed clones from the public reads with CATT; identical DNA rows were then combined. This sample has 2,000 to 3,000 delta-chain clones in its table, and around 0.99% of those were observed once. The top ten constitute roughly a quarter of the sample. The sample was blood. The receptors were gathered from a child who was a newborn, infant or young child, either healthy, febrile or measles-vaccinated (not recorded which).

This clone was counted many times. Since a far larger clone is one base different, this is likely a read error. The chain is built from TRDV2 and TRDJ3, with TRDD3 matching 11 bases. There are 18 residues in the CDR3. Looked up from germline, CDR1 is GEAIGNYY and CDR2 is EKD. The CDR3 DNA reads as TGTGCCTGTGACACTGGGGGATACGACTCCTGGGACGCCCGACAGATGTTTTTC. It encodes CACDTGGYDSWDARQMFF.

In its sample, this clone was seen many times. With only one base between it and a far larger clone, this is likely a read error. This chain uses TRDV2 with TRDJ3, with 8 bases lining up with TRDD3. Germline CDR1 GEAIGNYY, CDR2 EKD. CDR3 length equals 17 residues. CDR3 region: CACGTVGGYWDTRQMFF. CDR3 bases: TGTGCCTGTGGCACCGTCGGGGGATACTGGGACACCCGACAGATGTTTTTC.

This clone was detected a few times. This likely stems from a read error, as it lies one base from a far larger clone. Additional DNA sequences in this sample encode the identical CDR3. The rearrangement links TRDV2 to TRDJ3, with 11 positions matching TRDD3. The germline V gene has CDR1 GEAIGNYY and CDR2 EKD. CDR3 length: 19 residues. CDR3 DNA sequence: TGTGCCTGTGACCCATTACTGGGGGATAATCCCTGGGACACCCGGCAGATGTTTTTC. As protein: CACDPLLGDNPWDTRQMFF.

Comments on this clone: This DNA's translation differs at residue 6 from TCRdb's protein, which comes from a much larger clone; a read error is likely, and the protein shown is translated from the DNA. The chain carries TRDV2 and TRDJ3; 12 bases match TRDD3. J lost 0 bases, V lost 0 bases, and 8 bases had no gene match. CDR1 GEAIGNYY and CDR2 EKD come from the germline V gene. The CDR3 runs to 21 residues. The CDR3 bases are TGTGCCTGTGACACCACTTATGGCTGGGGGATACGCTCCTGGGACACCCGACAGATGTTTTTC. Amino acids: CACDTTYGWGIRSWDTRQMFF.

Comments on this clone: TCRdb's entry gives the protein of a much larger clone, which mismatches this DNA's translation at residue 16, likely from a read error; the protein reported here is translated from the DNA. V is TRDV2 and J is TRDJ3; 8 bases line up with TRDD3. CDR3 length: 18 residues. Germline V gene data show CDR1 as GEAIGNYY and CDR2 as EKD. For the CDR3, the DNA is TGTGCCTGTGACATACTGGGGGGTCGCTCCTGGGACACCCGACAGACGTTTTTC. Translation: CACDILGGRSWDTRQTFF.

This clone was counted only a few times. Given a far larger clone just one base away, this is likely a sequencing read error. This CDR3 is also generated by other DNA sequences in the sample. This chain uses TRDV2 with TRDJ3, with 8 bases that match TRDD3. This CDR3 region has 19 residues. Trimming cost V 0 bases and J 2 bases; bases outside gene matches: 8. Germline V gives CDR1 GEAIGNYY, CDR2 EKD. The CDR3 DNA follows: TGTGCCTGTGACACCGTACTAGGGGATACCACCTGGGACACCCGACAGATGTTTTTC. Translated: CACDTVLGDTTWDTRQMFF.

This clone has a handful of counts. Germline and junction disagree at one end, which may indicate a read error. The chain uses TRDV2 and TRDJ2; TRDD3 agrees at 7 bases. The CDR3 totals 15 residues. The germline V gene has CDR1 GEAIGNYY and CDR2 EKD. This CDR3 is CACDTWGTLTAQPFF. The CDR3 DNA reads TGTGCCTGTGACACCTGGGGGACACTGACAGCACAACCCTTCTTT.

This clone was detected many times. A far larger clone is only one base removed, so a read error is likely. V gene TRDV2 combines with J gene TRDJ3; TRDD3 matches 9 bases. CDR1 and CDR2 (germline): GEAIGNYY, EKD. Germline trimming cut 2 bases from V and 2 bases from J; bases unmatched to any gene: 6. There are 18 residues in the CDR3. As DNA, the CDR3 is TGTGCCTGTGACAACTTGGGGGATAGCCCCTGGGACACCCGACAGATGTTTTTC. This sequence encodes CACDNLGDSPWDTRQMFF.

This clone was seen only a few times. The protein that TCRdb holds for this DNA derives from a much larger clone and differs from the translated DNA at residue 14, which likely indicates a read error; the protein shown here is translated from the DNA. The chain uses TRDV2 and TRDJ3; D is perhaps TRDD3 (6 bases). The length of the CDR3 is 18 residues. Trimming removed 2 bases at V and 16 bases at J, with 29 bases between. Germline V gives CDR1 GEAIGNYY, CDR2 EKD. CDR3 in amino acids: CACDKLGYRSWDTWQMFF. CDR3 bases: TGTGCCTGTGACAAGTTAGGATACCGCTCCTGGGACACCTGGCAGATGTTTTTC.

Turning to this clone: TCRdb attributes to this sequence the protein of a much larger clone, which differs from the DNA translation at residue 11; a read error is likely, and the protein displayed is translated from the DNA. The V call is TRDV2, the J call TRDJ1, with 11 bases matching TRDD3. CDR1 GEAIGNYY and CDR2 EKD come from the germline V gene. V gave up 3 bases and J gave up 10 bases; unmatched junction bases: 9. The CDR3 covers 14 residues. CDR3 sequence (DNA): TGTGCCTGTGACGTACTGGGGGATAAGAACAGACTCATCTTT. Translating gives CACDVLGDKNRLIF.

Comments on this clone: The likely explanation is a read error, given a far larger clone one base away. Other DNA sequences within the sample encode an identical CDR3. This chain joins TRDV2 and TRDJ3, with TRDD3 matching 12 bases. From germline, CDR1 is GEAIGNYY and CDR2 EKD. The CDR3 contains 20 residues. The trim removed 4 bases at V and 0 bases at J, leaving 9 bases unmatched. The CDR3 DNA sequence: TGTGCCTGTGATACCGTACTGGGGGATACCCGCTCCTGGGACACCCGACAGATGTTTTTC. Its translation: CACDTVLGDTRSWDTRQMFF.

This clone was seen many times. Given a far larger clone just one base away, this is likely a sequencing read error. CDR3 region: CACDVLGDTRDTRQMFF. CDR3 sequence (DNA): TGTGCCTGTGACGTACTGGGGGATACCCGGGACACCCGACAGATGTTTTTC. This chain links TRDV2 with TRDJ3; TRDD3 matches at 12 bases. This CDR3 spans 17 amino acids. V shed 3 bases, J shed 5 bases, and the junction held 4 bases outside the gene matches. Germline V lookup: CDR1 GEAIGNYY, CDR2 EKD.

With regard to this clone: This likely traces to a read error, being one base from a far larger clone. The same CDR3 also results from other DNA sequences found in this sample. The chain uses TRDV2 and TRDJ3; 9 positions agree with TRDD3. CDR1 is GEAIGNYY and CDR2 is EKD in the germline V gene. The CDR3 covers 21 residues. The V segment lost 4 bases and the J segment 0 bases; nucleotides outside the gene matches: 15. The chain's CDR3 is CACDSADNWGTPSWDTRQMFF. Here the CDR3 DNA reads TGTGCCTGTGATAGTGCGGACAACTGGGGGACCCCCTCCTGGGACACCCGACAGATGTTTTTC.

Notes on this clone: This probably arose from a read error, given a far larger clone one base away. At the DNA level, this CDR3 is encoded by other sequences in the same sample as well. The genes are TRDV2 and TRDJ3; TRDD3 might be the D (5 bases). The V gene's germline CDR1 is GEAIGNYY and CDR2 EKD. This CDR3 region has 17 residues. The CDR3 region has the DNA TGTGCCTGTGACACCGTCTGGGATGAGCGGGACACCCGGCAGATGTTTTTC. Amino acids: CACDTVWDERDTRQMFF.

This clone was detected only a few times. A far larger clone lies a single base away; this is likely a read error. The sample holds other DNA sequences that translate to the same CDR3. The gene calls are TRDV2 and TRDJ3, with D possibly matching TRDD3 (5 bases). V lost 1 base, J lost 0 bases, and 15 bases lay in between. CDR3 length: 19 residues. Per the germline V gene, CDR1 is GEAIGNYY and CDR2 is EKD. For the CDR3, the DNA is TGTGCCTGTGACACGGGGCCGGGGGTCCACTCCTGGGACACCCGACAGATGTTTTTC. Translation gives CACDTGPGVHSWDTRQMFF.

This clone was seen a few times. With only one base between it and a far larger clone, this is likely a read error. At the DNA level, this CDR3 is encoded by other sequences in the same sample as well. J is TRDJ3 and V is TRDV2; possibly TRDD3 for D (6 bases). The V gene's germline CDR1 is GEAIGNYY and CDR2 EKD. CDR3 length equals 18 residues. The CDR3: CACDTVGVKSWDTRQMFF. The DNA for the CDR3 is TGTGCCTGTGACACGGTGGGGGTTAAATCCTGGGACACCCGTCAGATGTTTTTC.

Note on this clone: TCRdb assigns this DNA the protein of a much larger clone, which departs from its translation at residue 12; this likely reflects a read error, and the protein shown comes from translating the DNA. The rearrangement links TRDV2 to TRDJ1; 7 nucleotides match TRDD3. The germline V gene has CDR1 GEAIGNYY and CDR2 EKD. This CDR3 has 14 amino acids. For the CDR3, the DNA is TGTGCCTGTGACAAATGGGGGAAGACCGATAAACGCATCTTT. Protein sequence: CACDKWGKTDKRIF.

Concerning this clone: Only one base separates this from a far larger clonotype, so it likely reflects a read error. The identical CDR3 is also encoded by other nucleotide sequences in the sample. The chain combines TRDV2 with TRDJ2, with 10 nucleotides matching TRDD3. Germline trimming cut 2 bases from V and 3 bases from J; bases unmatched to any gene: 2. This CDR3 has 15 residues. Germline V lookup: CDR1 GEAIGNYY, CDR2 EKD. The CDR3 coding sequence is TGTGCCTGTGACATACTGGGGGATCTGACAGCACAACTCTTCTTT. Residues: CACDILGDLTAQLFF.

This clone is deemed medium-sized. This may come from a read error, since a much larger clone is one base off. Different DNA sequences within this sample yield the same CDR3. This chain links TRDV2 with TRDJ3; 9 bases match TRDD3. There are 17 residues in the CDR3. Looked up from germline, CDR1 is GEAIGNYY and CDR2 is EKD. CDR3 amino acids: CACDLLGDTWDTRQMFF. The CDR3 bases are TGTGCCTGTGACTTACTGGGGGACACCTGGGATACCCGACAGATGTTTTTC.

This clone showed up just a few times. The protein given by TCRdb reflects a much larger clone and differs at residue 16 from this DNA's translation, likely from a read error; the protein shown is the DNA's translation. The chain joins TRDV2 to TRDJ3; TRDD3 matches 9 bases. Germline values: CDR1 GEAIGNYY, CDR2 EKD. The CDR3 covers 18 residues. The CDR3 coding sequence is TGTGCCTGTGACATACTGGGGGAGAGCTCCTGGGACACCCGACAGGTGTTTTTC. Translating it yields CACDILGESSWDTRQVFF.

This clone was counted a few times. V and J are TRDV2 and TRDJ1, with TRDD3 matching over 12 bases. The CDR3 is 14 residues long. V dropped 2 bases and J dropped 5; count of bases not matched to a gene: 2. Germline V gene sequence: CDR1 GEAIGNYY, CDR2 EKD. As DNA, the CDR3 is TGTGCCTGTGACAACTGGGGGATACAAGATAAACTCATCTTT. It translates to CACDNWGIQDKLIF.

In this sample, this clone turned up a few times. The TCRdb protein, from a much larger clone, departs from this DNA's translation at residue 6, likely by read error; the protein shown derives from the DNA. The V call is TRDV2, the J call TRDJ3, with 8 nucleotides matching TRDD3. The V gene end was trimmed by 2 bases and the J gene end by 3 bases; junction bases not matched to a gene: 5. The CDR3 contains 17 residues. Looked up from germline, CDR1 is GEAIGNYY and CDR2 is EKD. This CDR3 reads CACDKMGDYWDTRQMFF. CDR3 DNA: TGTGCCTGTGACAAAATGGGGGATTACTGGGACACCCGACAGATGTTTTTC.

A few counts support this clone. Translating this DNA gives a protein that differs at residue 4 from the TCRdb one, which belongs to a much larger clone; a read error is likely, and the protein shown is this translation. The chain uses TRDV2 and TRDJ3, with 8 bases aligning to TRDD3. The germline V gene has CDR1 GEAIGNYY and CDR2 EKD. The V and J ends lost 6 bases and 0 bases, in that order; junction bases with no gene match: 9. The length of the CDR3 is 18 residues. The CDR3 coding sequence is TGTGCCTGTAACCCTTTGGGGGGATACTCCTGGGACACCCGACAGATGTTTTTC. The encoded protein is CACNPLGGYSWDTRQMFF.

This clone has just a few counts. The protein in TCRdb stems from a much larger clone and differs at residue 17 from this DNA's translation, likely a read error; here the protein is translated from the DNA. As DNA, the CDR3 is TGTGCCTGTGACACGGTGGATGGGTCTGGGACCTGGGACACCCGACAGACGTTTTTC. Translating it yields CACDTVDGSGTWDTRQTFF. This chain joins TRDV2 and TRDJ3, with D possibly matching TRDD3 (5 bases). CDR3 size: 19 residues. CDR1 and CDR2 (germline): GEAIGNYY, EKD.

In the case of this clone: TCRdb assigns this DNA the protein of a much larger clone, which departs from its translation at residue 13; this likely reflects a read error, and the protein shown comes from translating the DNA. This chain joins TRDV2 and TRDJ3, with 9 bases that match TRDD3. The CDR3 totals 18 residues. The germline CDR1 and CDR2 sequences are GEAIGNYY and EKD. The CDR3 reads CACDTGGYGSWDARQMFF. CDR3 bases: TGTGCCTGTGACACTGGGGGATATGGCTCCTGGGACGCCCGACAGATGTTTTTC.